Listed below are T cell receptor beta chains from one sample, sequenced in a study of blood T cell repertoires in COVID-19. Here immunoSEQ multiplex PCR was the method, and the copy in TCRdb shows in-frame clones only, minus some. The sample consists of 120,000 or so clones, over 75% of them appearing once. Source material: peripheral blood. All receptors come from a man aged 55 to 69 with acute or convalescent COVID-19. Each CDR3 is given with its conserved first and last residue. Fields, in order: V gene, D gene, J gene, clone size, CDR3 DNA, CDR3 protein. A D gene is named only where the DNA matches it firmly. Clone size is shown for a subset of rows, as once, few, many or a class of expanded clone.

>TRBV5-4|TRBD1|TRBJ2-7|NA
TGTGCCAGCAGCTCGAAGGACAGGGGCTCCTACGAGCAGTACTTC
CASSSKDRGSYEQYF
>TRBV25-1|TRBD2|TRBJ2-1|NA
TGTGCCAGCAGTGCTCCGGGACTAGCGGACTCCTACAATGAGCAGTTCTTC
CASSAPGLADSYNEQFF
>TRBV4-1|NA|TRBJ1-5|NA
TGCGCCAGCAGCCAAGGGCAGTGGAGGAGCAATCAGCCCCAGCATTTT
CASSQGQWRSNQPQHF
>TRBV5-1|TRBD1|TRBJ1-6|NA
TGCGCCAGCAGCACGGGGACAGGTTATAATTCACCCCTCCACTTT
CASSTGTGYNSPLHF
>TRBV30|TRBD2|TRBJ2-3|NA
TGTGCCTGTCGAAGCGGGAGTTCAACAGATACGCAGTATTTT
CACRSGSSTDTQYF
>TRBV6-5|NA|TRBJ2-2|NA
TGTGCCAGCAGTTACGCAGGTCACACCGGGGAGCTGTTTTTT
CASSYAGHTGELFF
>TRBV5-4|NA|TRBJ2-3|NA
TGTGCCAGCAGCTTGGTATGGGAGACAGATACGCAGTATTTT
CASSLVWETDTQYF
>TRBV5-6|NA|TRBJ2-7|few
TGTGCCAGCAGCTTGGGCGGTGACTCCTACGAGCAGTACTTC
CASSLGGDSYEQYF
>TRBV10-1|NA|TRBJ2-1|few
TGCGCCAGCAGTGAGTCGACCGGGAATACCTACAATGAGCAGTTCTTC
CASSESTGNTYNEQFF
>TRBV13|NA|TRBJ2-7|NA
TGTGCCAGCAGCTTCGACAGGATCTCCTACGAGCAGTACTTC
CASSFDRISYEQYF
>TRBV19|TRBD1|TRBJ2-1|NA
TGTGCCAGTAGTGGGGACAGGGTACACTACAATGAGCAGTTCTTC
CASSGDRVHYNEQFF
>TRBV5-1|NA|TRBJ2-2|few
TGCGCCAGCACTTGGGGCCTAAGGGCCGGGGAGCTGTTTTTT
CASTWGLRAGELFF
>TRBV5-5|NA|TRBJ1-4|NA
TGTGCCAGCAGCCTACCCCAGGGGCGCAGAGCTAATGAAAAACTGTTTTTT
CASSLPQGRRANEKLFF
>TRBV28|NA|TRBJ2-1|NA
TGTGCCAGCAGTTTGGAGGGGCCTTCCTACAATGAGCAGTTCTTC
CASSLEGPSYNEQFF
>TRBV24-1|NA|TRBJ1-4|once
TGTGCCACCAGTGATTCCCAGACAGGACTTAATGAAAAACTGTTTTTT
CATSDSQTGLNEKLFF
>TRBV6-6|NA|TRBJ1-5|NA
TGTGCCAGCAGTTACCCGGAGGGCAATCAGCCCCAGCATTTT
CASSYPEGNQPQHF
>TRBV2|NA|TRBJ2-3|few
TGTGCCGCCCTGGAGGGGTCCGGGGGCACAGATACGCAGTATTTT
CAALEGSGGTDTQYF
>TRBV11-2|TRBD1|TRBJ2-3|NA
TGTGCCAGCAGCTTAGGGGGACAGGGGGGAGATACGCAGTATTTT
CASSLGGQGGDTQYF
>TRBV5-8|NA|TRBJ1-3|NA
TGTGCCAGCAGCTTGGCGTGGGGGCCTGGAAACACCATATATTTT
CASSLAWGPGNTIYF
>TRBV28|NA|TRBJ2-5|NA
TGTGCCAGCAGCCTTCTACAGCGGCCCCAGTACTTC
CASSLLQRPQYF
>TRBV28|NA|TRBJ1-1|NA
TGTGCCAGCAGTTTACTAGGGGGACAAACTGAAGCTTTCTTT
CASSLLGGQTEAFF
>TRBV6-5|TRBD1|TRBJ2-2|NA
TGTGCCAGCAGTTCGGACAGGGCCTCCGGGGAGCTGTTTTTT
CASSSDRASGELFF
>TRBV7-9|TRBD1|TRBJ1-1|NA
TGTGCCAGCAGCCCTTTTACGACAGGGGCTAACACTGAAGCTTTCTTT
CASSPFTTGANTEAFF
>TRBV19|NA|TRBJ2-5|once
TGTGCCAGTAAACGGCAGGATAGCCAAGAGACCCAGTACTTC
CASKRQDSQETQYF
>TRBV5-1|TRBD1|TRBJ1-4|NA
TGCGCCAGCAGCTTACTTACGACAGGGGGCCTTGGTGAAAAACTGTTTTTT
CASSLLTTGGLGEKLFF
>TRBV5-1|TRBD2|TRBJ2-7|NA
TGCGCCAGCAGCCCCAGACTAGCGGGTGGCGCCTACGAGCAGTACTTC
CASSPRLAGGAYEQYF
>TRBV29-1|TRBD2|TRBJ2-7|NA
TGCAGCGTTGATCGGGGGAGGGCCGGCGAGCAGTACTTC
CSVDRGRAGEQYF
>TRBV4-1|TRBD2|TRBJ2-1|NA
TGCGCCAGCAGCCCCATCACCGGGACTAGCGGGAGGACGGGGCACAATGAGCAGTTCTTC
CASSPITGTSGRTGHNEQFF
>TRBV7-9|TRBD1|TRBJ2-2|few
TGTGCCAGCAGCTACCAGACAGGGGGACCCACCGGGGAGCTGTTTTTT
CASSYQTGGPTGELFF
>TRBV11-2|NA|TRBJ1-1|NA
TGTGCCAGCAGCTGGTCGGGGCGGGGGAACACTGAAGCTTTCTTT
CASSWSGRGNTEAFF
>TRBV24-1|NA|TRBJ2-7|NA
TGTGCCACCAGTGATTCCGGGAGCCGCAGGGTCGAGCAGTACTTC
CATSDSGSRRVEQYF
>TRBV5-4|TRBD1|TRBJ2-7|NA
TGTGCCAGCAGGCGACAGGGGGGCTTATACGAGCAGTACTTC
CASRRQGGLYEQYF
>TRBV5-1|NA|TRBJ1-2|NA
TGCGCCAGCAGGACACAGGGAGTCGATGGCTACACCTTC
CASRTQGVDGYTF
>TRBV27|TRBD2|TRBJ2-1|few
TGTGCCAGCAGTCCAATGGGGACTAGCGGGAGGGCGACCTACAATGAGCAGTTCTTC
CASSPMGTSGRATYNEQFF
>TRBV2|NA|TRBJ2-1|NA
TGTGCCAGCAACACGATCCAGGGGAATGAGCAGTTCTTC
CASNTIQGNEQFF
>TRBV18|NA|TRBJ1-2|NA
TGTGCCAGCTCAGGCGACAGCGTAGGTGGCTACACCTTC
CASSGDSVGGYTF
>TRBV4-1|NA|TRBJ1-1|NA
TGCGCCAGCAGCCTACGCACCGTAATCGGTATAAAAAACACTGAAGCTTTCTTT
CASSLRTVIGIKNTEAFF